Here is one T cell receptor (beta chain) with its context. V lost 7 bases, J lost 10 bases, and 19 bases lay in between. The CDR3 is made up of 14 amino acids. The germline CDR1 and CDR2 sequences are MDHEN and SYDVKM. These data belong to a study of early T cells in non-severe SARS-CoV-2 infection. Study-level information: Bulk RNA isolated from unsorted whole blood underwent sequencing; chains were not paired.

Individual cDNA molecules received unique molecular identifiers. Each CDR3 protein gets one entry after TCRdb re-called the 5' RACE reads with MiXCR. The sample consists of about 97,000 distinct CDR3 sequences, approximately 14% of them appearing once. This receptor was taken from an adult who was a healthcare worker with PCR-confirmed SARS-CoV-2 infection or an uninfected control (not recorded which). Material for sequencing was whole blood. The V call is TRBV28, the J call TRBJ1-4, with unresolved D. CDR3 residues: CASTRYSLFGKLFF. The CDR3 DNA follows: TGTGCCAGCACTCGATATAGTCTTTTCGGAAAACTGTTTTTT.